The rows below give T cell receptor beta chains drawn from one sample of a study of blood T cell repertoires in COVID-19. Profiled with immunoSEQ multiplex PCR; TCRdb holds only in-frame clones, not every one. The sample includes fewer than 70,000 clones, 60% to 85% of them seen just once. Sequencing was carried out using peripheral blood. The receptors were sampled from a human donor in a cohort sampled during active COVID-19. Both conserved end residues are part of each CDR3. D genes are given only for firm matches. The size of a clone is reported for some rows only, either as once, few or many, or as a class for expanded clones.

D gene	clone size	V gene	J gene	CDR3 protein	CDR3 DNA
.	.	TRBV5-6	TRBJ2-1	CASSRLSSTYNEQFF	TGTGCCAGCAGCCGGTTGAGTTCAACCTACAATGAGCAGTTCTTC
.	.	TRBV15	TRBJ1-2	CATSRDASYGYTF	TGTGCCACCAGCAGAGATGCGAGCTATGGCTACACCTTC
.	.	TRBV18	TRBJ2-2	CASSPGGGELFF	TGTGCCAGCTCGCCCGGCGGCGGGGAGCTGTTTTTT
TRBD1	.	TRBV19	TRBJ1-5	CASSIVYPTGDQPQHF	TGTGCCAGTAGTATAGTATACCCGACAGGGGATCAGCCCCAGCATTTT
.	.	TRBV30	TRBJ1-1	CAWQGLGTEAFF	TGTGCCTGGCAGGGGTTGGGCACTGAAGCTTTCTTT
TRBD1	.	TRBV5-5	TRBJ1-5	CASSSWGDRGNNQPQHF	TGTGCCAGCAGCTCGTGGGGCGACAGGGGCAACAATCAGCCCCAGCATTTT
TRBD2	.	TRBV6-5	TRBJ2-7	CASSYVPSGRTYEQYF	TGTGCCAGCAGTTACGTGCCTAGCGGGAGGACCTACGAGCAGTACTTC
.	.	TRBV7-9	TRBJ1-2	CASAGVGYTF	TGTGCCAGCGCAGGGGTTGGCTACACCTTC
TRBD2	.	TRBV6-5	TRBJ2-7	CASSPGGSSYEQYF	TGTGCCAGCAGCCCCGGGGGGAGCAGTTACGAGCAGTACTTC
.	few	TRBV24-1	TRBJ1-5	CATSPTGVNQPQHF	TGTGCCACCAGTCCGACAGGAGTTAATCAGCCCCAGCATTTT
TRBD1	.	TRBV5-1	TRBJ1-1	CASRPTGQGYTEAFF	TGCGCCAGCAGACCGACGGGACAGGGTTACACTGAAGCTTTCTTT
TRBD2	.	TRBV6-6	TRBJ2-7	CASSAGLAGAGEQYF	TGTGCCAGCAGTGCCGGACTAGCGGGAGCCGGGGAGCAGTACTTC
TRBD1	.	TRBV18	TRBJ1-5	CASSGQGGNNQPQHF	TGTGCCAGCTCAGGACAGGGGGGGAACAATCAGCCCCAGCATTTT
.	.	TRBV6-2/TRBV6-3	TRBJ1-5	CASSYQIDSNQPQHF	TGTGCCAGCAGTTACCAGATCGATAGCAATCAGCCCCAGCATTTT
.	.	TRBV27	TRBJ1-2	CASSLAGHGYGYTF	TGTGCCAGCAGTTTAGCGGGGCATGGCTATGGCTACACCTTC
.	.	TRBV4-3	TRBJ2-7	CASSRDSDSYEQYF	TGCGCCAGCAGCCGGGACTCGGACTCCTACGAGCAGTACTTC
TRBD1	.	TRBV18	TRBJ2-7	CASSRLRGLDVEQYF	TGTGCCAGCTCACGCCTCAGGGGGTTGGATGTCGAGCAGTACTTC
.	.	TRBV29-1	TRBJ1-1	CSVVLVEAFF	.
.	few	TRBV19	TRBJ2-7	CASSKGVAYEQYF	TGTGCCAGTAGTAAAGGGGTTGCCTACGAGCAGTACTTC
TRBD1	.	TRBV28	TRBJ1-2	CASSPPGGRGLWGYTF	TGTGCCAGCAGTCCCCCGGGGGGCAGGGGGCTATGGGGCTACACCTTC
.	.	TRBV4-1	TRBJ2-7	CASSQSFAQDPYEQYF	TGCGCCAGCAGCCAAAGTTTCGCGCAGGATCCCTACGAGCAGTACTTC
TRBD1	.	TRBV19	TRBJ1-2	CASSGQGTYGYTF	TGTGCCAGTAGTGGACAGGGGACCTATGGCTACACCTTC
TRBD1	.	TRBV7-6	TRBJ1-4	CASSSHRGNIGGTNEKLFF	TGTGCCAGCAGCTCTCACAGGGGGAACATTGGAGGAACTAATGAAAAACTGTTTTTT
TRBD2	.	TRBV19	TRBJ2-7	CASSTRGLAGANPYEQYF	TGTGCCAGTAGTACTCGGGGACTAGCGGGAGCGAACCCCTACGAGCAGTACTTC
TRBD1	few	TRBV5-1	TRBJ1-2	CASSRTGKDYGYTF	TGCGCCAGCAGCCGGACAGGTAAAGACTATGGCTACACCTTC
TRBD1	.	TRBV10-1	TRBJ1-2	CASSSTTGALGGYTF	TGCGCCAGCAGCTCCACTACAGGGGCTTTAGGAGGCTACACCTTC
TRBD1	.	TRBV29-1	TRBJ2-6	CSVRSTGLGANVLTF	TGCAGCGTCCGATCGACAGGGCTTGGGGCCAACGTCCTGACTTTC
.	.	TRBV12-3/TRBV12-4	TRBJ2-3	CASSFQGTDTQYF	TGTGCCAGCAGTTTTCAGGGCACAGATACGCAGTATTTT
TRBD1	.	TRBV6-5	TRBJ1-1	CASSYLSRGRFTEAFF	TGTGCCAGCAGTTACCTATCCAGGGGGCGGTTCACTGAAGCTTTCTTT
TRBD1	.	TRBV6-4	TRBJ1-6	CASSHGQGGSPLHF	TGTGCCAGCAGCCACGGACAGGGTGGGTCACCCCTCCACTTT
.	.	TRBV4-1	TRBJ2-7	CASSRGGDYEQYF	TGCGCCAGCAGCCGCGGGGGCGACTACGAGCAGTACTTC
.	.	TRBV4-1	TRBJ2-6	CASSPYAGRSSGANVLTF	TGCGCCAGCAGCCCCTACGCCGGGAGATCCTCCGGGGCCAACGTCCTGACTTTC
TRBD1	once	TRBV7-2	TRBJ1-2	CASSSQGAPGYGYTF	TGTGCCAGCAGCTCGCAGGGGGCGCCGGGCTATGGCTACACCTTC
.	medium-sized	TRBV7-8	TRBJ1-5	CASSLVGNQPQHF	TGTGCCAGCAGCTTAGTAGGCAATCAGCCCCAGCATTTT
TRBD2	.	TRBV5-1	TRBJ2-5	CASSLSLAGDKETQYF	TGCGCCAGCAGCTTGAGCCTAGCGGGGGACAAAGAGACCCAGTACTTC
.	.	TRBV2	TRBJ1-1	CASTPGVIVGAFF	TGTGCCAGCACGCCAGGGGTTATTGTAGGAGCTTTCTTT
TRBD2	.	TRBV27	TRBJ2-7	CASSTDPTSGGAEQYF	TGTGCCAGCAGTACAGACCCGACTAGCGGGGGGGCCGAGCAGTACTTC
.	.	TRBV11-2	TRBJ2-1	CASSPALEGNEQFF	TGTGCCAGCAGCCCCGCCTTAGAGGGCAATGAGCAGTTCTTC
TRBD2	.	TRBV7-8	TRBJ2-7	CASSSRVAGVEQYF	TGTGCCAGCAGCTCACGGGTAGCGGGAGTCGAGCAGTACTTC
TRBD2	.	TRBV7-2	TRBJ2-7	CASSWTSGYEQYF	TGTGCCAGCAGCTGGACTAGCGGCTACGAGCAGTACTTC
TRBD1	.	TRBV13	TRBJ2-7	CASSLGTGRSYEQYF	TGTGCCAGCAGCTTGGGGACAGGGCGCTCCTACGAGCAGTACTTC
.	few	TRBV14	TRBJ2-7	CASSRGPHYEQYF	TGTGCCAGCAGCCGGGGGCCGCACTACGAGCAGTACTTC